What follows are 23 T cell receptor beta chains derived from one specimen sequenced in a study of T-cell reconstitution after alpha-beta-depleted transplantation in children. Preparing the TCRbeta library involved the use of unique molecular identifiers. From the PCR reads, TCRdb called clonotypes with MiXCR, one entry per CDR3 protein. The profile shows about 310,000 distinct CDR3 sequences, over 20% of them singletons. The sequencing used PBMCs, mostly from graft donor cells, collected 180 days after TCRalphabeta/CD19-depleted stem cell transplant. The receptors come from a male patient aged 10 to 17 who had a stem cell transplant for acute lymphoblastic leukemia, so the T cells may come from the graft donor.

This clonotype showed up many times. This chain uses TRBV12-3 or TRBV12-4 with TRBJ2-1; D gene ambiguous. This CDR3 spans 12 amino acids. Trimming stripped 3 bases from V and 7 bases from J, with 7 bases between. The CDR3 sequence: CASSFPINEQFF. The CDR3 nucleotides read TGTGCCAGCAGTTTCCCCATAAATGAGCAGTTCTTC.

The J gene is TRBJ2-1, the V gene TRBV30; TRBD2 aligns across 11 bases. The CDR3 sequence is 16 residues long. Germline CDR1 is GTSNPN and CDR2 is SVGIG (reference sequence). V shed 3 bases, J shed 0 bases, and the junction held 4 bases outside the gene matches. Written as DNA, the CDR3 is TGTGCCTGGAGGGCCACTAGCGGGAGCTCCTACAATGAGCAGTTCTTC. Its translation: CAWRATSGSSYNEQFF.

V usage is TRBV2 and J usage is TRBJ2-7, with 9 positions matching TRBD1. Trimming at V came to 8 bases and at J to 4 bases, leaving 6 bases not matched to a gene. CDR3 length equals 13 residues. The germline V gene encodes CDR1 SNHLY and CDR2 FYNNEI. CDR3 DNA sequence: TGTGCCAGCGTCCGGGACAGGGAGTACGAGCAGTACTTC. This gives the protein CASVRDREYEQYF. Together with reference TRBV2 and TRBJ2-7, the CDR3 gives the full variable domain: EPEVTQTPSHQVTQMGQEVILRCVPISNHLYFYWYRQILGQKVEFLVSFYNNEISEKSEIFDDQFSVERPDGSNFTLKIRSTKLEDSAMYFCASVRDREYEQYFGPGTRLTVT.

This clonotype was found a few times. This rearrangement joins TRBV10-3 to TRBJ1-1; D is ambiguous. Germline values: CDR1 ENHRY, CDR2 SYGVKD. The length of the CDR3 is 13 residues. Trimming shortened V by 10 bases and J by 1 base, and 13 bases separated the two germline ends. The CDR3 DNA reads TGTGCCACCCAGTTACCGACGAACACTGAAGCTTTCTTT. Protein: CATQLPTNTEAFF.

In its sample, this clonotype was seen a few times. V usage is TRBV2 and J usage is TRBJ1-5; no definite D call. Germline V gene lookup returns CDR1 SNHLY and CDR2 FYNNEI. The V gene lost 6 bases and the J gene lost 0 bases, with 6 bases spanning the gap. This CDR3 has 13 amino acids. The CDR3, as DNA: TGTGCCAGCAGGGACTATAGCAATCAGCCCCAGCATTTT. Protein: CASRDYSNQPQHF. Looking up the rest from reference TRBV2 and TRBJ1-5 gives the full variable domain: EPEVTQTPSHQVTQMGQEVILRCVPISNHLYFYWYRQILGQKVEFLVSFYNNEISEKSEIFDDQFSVERPDGSNFTLKIRSTKLEDSAMYFCASRDYSNQPQHFGDGTRLSIL.

This clonotype has just a few counts. V and J are TRBV20-1 and TRBJ2-5; 7 bases line up with TRBD1. Germline V gene data show CDR1 as DFQATT and CDR2 as SNEGSKA (reference sequence). J lost 1 base, V lost 4 bases, and 3 bases had no gene match. The CDR3 length is 13 residues. The CDR3 here is CSAKAGGQETQYF. CDR3 bases: TGCAGTGCTAAAGCAGGGGGCCAAGAGACCCAGTACTTC.

In this sample, this clonotype turned up a few times. The V and J genes are TRBV7-2 and TRBJ2-1; tentatively, D is TRBD1 (7 bases). CDR1 is SGHTA, CDR2 FQGNSA, per germline. The CDR3 covers 15 residues. Trimming pared 2 bases from V and 7 bases from J, leaving 15 bases between. In DNA form, the CDR3 reads TGTGCCAGCAGCTTAACTAGCAGGGGGTGGAATGAGCAGTTCTTC. Translation: CASSLTSRGWNEQFF. Together with reference TRBV7-2 and TRBJ2-1, the CDR3 gives the full variable domain: GAGVSQSPSNKVTEKGKDVELRCDPISGHTALYWYRQSLGQGLEFLIYFQGNSAPDKSGLPSDRFSAERTGGSVSTLTIQRTQQEDSAVYLCASSLTSRGWNEQFFGPGTRLTVL.

V is TRBV5-5 and J is TRBJ1-1; tentative D call: TRBD1 (6 bases). Trimming stripped 1 base from V and 3 bases from J, with 13 bases between. The CDR3 spans 15 residues. Germline assignment: CDR1 SGHKS and CDR2 YYEKEE (reference sequence). Here the CDR3 reads CASSLWGPRDTEAFF. CDR3 bases: TGTGCCAGCAGCTTGTGGGGGCCTAGGGACACTGAAGCTTTCTTT.

This clonotype was picked up a small number of times. The chain recombines TRBV7-7 with TRBJ2-1; 11 bases line up with TRBD2. V was clipped by 5 bases and J by 6 bases; unmatched bases: 15. This CDR3 has 18 residues. Germline V gene data show CDR1 as SSHAT and CDR2 as FNYEAQ (reference sequence). This chain's CDR3 is CASSPGGSSGRRGNEQFF. CDR3 in DNA: TGTGCCAGCAGCCCCGGGGGATCTAGCGGGAGGAGGGGCAATGAGCAGTTCTTC. Using reference TRBV7-7 and TRBJ2-1 for the parts outside the CDR3, the full variable domain is GAGVSQSPRYKVTKRGQDVTLRCDPISSHATLYWYQQALGQGPEFLTYFNYEAQPDKSGLPSDRFSAERPEGSISTLTIQRTEQRDSAMYRCASSPGGSSGRRGNEQFFGPGTRLTVL.

This clonotype was seen only a few times. The chain has TRBV6-6 and TRBJ2-1; D remains unclear. Trimming took 4 bases from V and 8 from J, leaving 6 bases between them. The V gene's germline CDR1 is MNHNY and CDR2 SVGAGI (reference sequence). The CDR3 sequence is 11 residues long. CDR3 DNA sequence: TGTGCCAGCAGTTTCGGATATGAGCAGTTCTTC. This sequence encodes CASSFGYEQFF.

V is TRBV7-9 and J is TRBJ2-2, with D tentatively TRBD1 or TRBD2 (5 bases each). Per germline, CDR1 SEHNR and CDR2 FQNEAQ (reference sequence). The CDR3 sequence is 15 residues long. V shed 3 bases and J shed 13 bases, with 21 bases lying between them. The CDR3 reads CASSFAPGQPKGLFF. The CDR3, as DNA: TGTGCCAGCAGCTTCGCTCCGGGGCAGCCTAAGGGGCTGTTTTTT.

This chain connects TRBV15 to TRBJ1-1; 8 nucleotides match TRBD1. This CDR3 has 16 residues. The trim removed 1 base at V and 8 bases at J, leaving 12 bases unmatched. Germline V gene sequence: CDR1 LNHNV, CDR2 YYDKDF (reference sequence). The CDR3 DNA reads TGTGCCACCAGCAGAGGCGGACAGGGAACACCCTTAGAAGCTTTCTTT. Translated: CATSRGGQGTPLEAFF.

This clonotype was recorded a few times. The chain links TRBV7-9 to TRBJ2-3, with D possibly being TRBD1 (5 bases). Trimming left V 5 bases short and J 4 bases short, with 16 bases between. Germline V gene data show CDR1 as SEHNR and CDR2 as FQNEAQ (reference sequence). The CDR3 length is 15 residues. The DNA of the CDR3 is TGTGCCAGCAGCCACCAGGCAGGGTCGCCAGATACGCAGTATTTT. This codes for CASSHQAGSPDTQYF.

V is TRBV28 and J is TRBJ2-3; the D is unclear. There are 14 residues in the CDR3. Trimming removed 3 bases from V and 2 bases from J, with 9 bases in between. CDR1 is MDHEN and CDR2 is SYDVKM in the germline V gene. The CDR3 region is CASSFHRSTDTQYF. The CDR3 coding sequence is TGTGCCAGCAGTTTCCACAGATCCACAGATACGCAGTATTTT.

The sample holds a few counts of this clonotype. The V gene is TRBV11-2, the J gene TRBJ2-7; 12 bases are a match to TRBD2. V lost 2 bases, J lost 2 bases, and 13 bases stayed unmatched. Germline loops: CDR1 SGHAT, CDR2 FQNNGV. The CDR3 is made up of 19 amino acids. The CDR3 here is CASSLILWPSGRAPYEQYF. The CDR3 DNA is TGTGCCAGCAGCTTAATTTTATGGCCTAGCGGGAGGGCCCCCTACGAGCAGTACTTC.

At least ten counts were recorded for this clonotype. The chain uses TRBV20-1 and TRBJ2-7, with 15 bases lining up with TRBD2. Germline V gene data show CDR1 as DFQATT and CDR2 as SNEGSKA (reference sequence). The CDR3 sequence is 14 residues long. Trimming at V came to 3 bases and at J to 6 bases, leaving 3 bases not matched to a gene. The CDR3 DNA reads TGCAGTGCTAGGAGGGGACTAGCGGGAGGCGAGCAGTACTTC. This translates into CSARRGLAGGEQYF.

V gene TRBV5-1 combines with J gene TRBJ2-5; tentative D call: TRBD2 (5 bases). The CDR3 totals 13 residues. Germline CDR1 SGHRS, CDR2 YFSETQ. Between the trimmed V and J ends, which lost 5 bases and 2 bases, there was a span of 10 bases. The CDR3 DNA follows: TGCGCCAGCAGAAAAGCGGAGCAAGAGACCCAGTACTTC. Translation: CASRKAEQETQYF. The entire variable domain, with the rest obtained from reference TRBV5-1 and TRBJ2-5, is as follows: KAGVTQTPRYLIKTRGQQVTLSCSPISGHRSVSWYQQTPGQGLQFLFEYFSETQRNKGNFPGRFSGRQFSNSRSEMNVSTLELGDSALYLCASRKAEQETQYFGPGTRLLVL.

This clonotype showed up just a few times. The rearrangement links TRBV7-3 to TRBJ1-1; maybe TRBD1 (5 bases). CDR3 length: 13 residues. Trimming left V 3 bases short and J 10 bases short, with 15 bases between. Germline CDR1 is SGHTA and CDR2 is FQGTGA. CDR3 DNA: TGTGCCAGCAGCTTCTCAGGGATGTCTGGAGCTTTCTTT. This encodes CASSFSGMSGAFF.

This clonotype was observed a few times. The chain links TRBV27 to TRBJ1-1; maybe TRBD1 (5 bases). The CDR3 consists of 15 residues. V lost 1 base and J 3 bases, leaving 12 bases between the germline ends. The germline V gene has CDR1 MNHEY and CDR2 SMNVEV (reference sequence). The CDR3 DNA is TGTGCCAGCAGTTTATGGGCAGGGTTGTACACTGAAGCTTTCTTT. Amino acids: CASSLWAGLYTEAFF.

The chain is built from TRBV5-1 and TRBJ1-2; 10 nucleotides line up with TRBD1. The length of the CDR3 is 17 residues. The trim removed 0 bases at V and 4 bases at J, leaving 9 bases unmatched. Germline CDR1 is SGHRS and CDR2 is YFSETQ. The CDR3: CASSLEGQGVGPYGYTF. The CDR3, as DNA: TGCGCCAGCAGCTTGGAAGGACAGGGGGTCGGACCCTATGGCTACACCTTC.

The gene calls are TRBV27 and TRBJ2-7; D might be TRBD2 (7 bases). The CDR3 is 15 residues long. CDR1 is MNHEY and CDR2 is SMNVEV in the germline V gene (reference sequence). V was shortened by 7 bases and J by 5 bases, with 21 bases between the two germline ends. CDR3 sequence (DNA): TGTGCCAGCAAGATTAACGGGGGGCCTTCCCACGAGCAGTACTTC. Amino acid sequence: CASKINGGPSHEQYF.

This chain uses TRBV5-8 with TRBJ2-1; 9 bases agree with TRBD1. The CDR3 spans 14 residues. CDR1 SGHTS and CDR2 YDEGEE come from the germline V gene. Trimming removed 0 bases from V and 10 bases from J; junction bases left unmatched: 5. CDR3 DNA sequence: TGTGCCAGCAGCTTGGACAGGGGGCGCGAAGAGCAGTTCTTC. It specifies CASSLDRGREEQFF.

This clonotype was seen only once. This chain connects TRBV5-1 to TRBJ1-1, with a weak D call TRBD1 (5 bases). Trimming took off 0 bases at V and 4 bases at J, with 13 bases between the two ends. This CDR3 has 15 residues. Per germline, CDR1 SGHRS and CDR2 YFSETQ. The CDR3 DNA reads TGCGCCAGCAGCTTGGCCGGCAGGGTTATCACTGAAGCTTTCTTT. Translated: CASSLAGRVITEAFF.